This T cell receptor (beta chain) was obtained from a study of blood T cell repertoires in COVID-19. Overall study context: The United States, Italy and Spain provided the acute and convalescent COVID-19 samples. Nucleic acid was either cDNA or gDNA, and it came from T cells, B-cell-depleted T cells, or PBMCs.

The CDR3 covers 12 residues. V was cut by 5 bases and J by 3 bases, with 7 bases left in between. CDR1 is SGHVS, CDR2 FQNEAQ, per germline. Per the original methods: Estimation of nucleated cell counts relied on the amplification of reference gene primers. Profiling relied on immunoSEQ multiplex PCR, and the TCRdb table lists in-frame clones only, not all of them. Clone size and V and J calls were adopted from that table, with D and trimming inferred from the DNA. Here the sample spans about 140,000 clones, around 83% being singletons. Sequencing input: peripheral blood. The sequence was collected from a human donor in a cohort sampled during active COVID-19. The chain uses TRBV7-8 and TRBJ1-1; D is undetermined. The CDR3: CASSPLYTEAFF. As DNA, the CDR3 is TGTGCCAGCAGCCCATTGTACACTGAAGCTTTCTTT.